Listed below are T cell receptor beta chains from one sample, sequenced in a study of cytomegalovirus exposure and HLA in healthy donors. Sequenced by immunoSEQ multiplex PCR; TCRdb stores in-frame clones only, minus some. The table lists some 190,000 clones, over 60% of them singletons. The sequenced sample was PBMCs. These TCRs come from a woman between 40 and 55 years old in good health and CMV-seronegative. The conserved cysteine and the conserved F or W are not part of the CDR3 here. The D gene is left open where the match is weak. Some rows have no size entry. The others give once, few or many, or a class for an expanded clone.

D gene: NA; clone size: few; J gene: TRBJ1-4; V gene: TRBV5-4; CDR3 protein: ASKEGQHEKLF
D gene: TRBD1; clone size: once; J gene: TRBJ2-1; V gene: TRBV27; CDR3 protein: ASSLSGGYYNEQF
D gene: NA; clone size: few; J gene: TRBJ2-3; V gene: TRBV7-3; CDR3 protein: ASSLSGVTDTQY
D gene: NA; clone size: NA; J gene: TRBJ1-2; V gene: TRBV11-2; CDR3 protein: ASSSGQLYGYT
D gene: NA; clone size: NA; J gene: TRBJ2-1; V gene: TRBV5-8; CDR3 protein: ASSLARYEQF
D gene: TRBD2; clone size: NA; J gene: TRBJ2-1; V gene: TRBV6-5; CDR3 protein: ASSSAKWEGRGEQF
D gene: NA; clone size: NA; J gene: TRBJ1-5; V gene: TRBV7-8; CDR3 protein: ASSLEVRGSKPQH
D gene: TRBD1; clone size: NA; J gene: TRBJ2-3; V gene: TRBV5-1; CDR3 protein: ASSTGQGIADTQY
D gene: NA; clone size: NA; J gene: TRBJ2-5; V gene: TRBV6-1; CDR3 protein: ASSEALDRAGETQY
D gene: TRBD2; clone size: NA; J gene: TRBJ2-7; V gene: TRBV27; CDR3 protein: ASSVTSGPEQY